This TCR beta chain originates from a study of identifying expanded T cells in peripheral blood. Germline lookup yields CDR1 WSHSY and CDR2 SAAADI. This CDR3 contains 16 residues. V lost 0 bases and J lost 4, with 13 bases in between. Profiling relied on immunoSEQ multiplex PCR, and the TCRdb table lists in-frame clones only, not all of them. Of approximately 130,000 clones in the sample, approximately 84% were seen once. The chain has TRBV10-2 and TRBJ1-5, with a tentative D call TRBD1 (5 bases). Sequencing used blood. This sequence was found in a person aged 18 to 75 in good health. This chain's CDR3 is CASSESGRRTNQPQHF. CDR3 DNA sequence: TGCGCCAGCAGTGAGTCGGGAAGACGGACAAATCAGCCCCAGCATTTT.